This T cell receptor (beta chain) was captured by sequencing in a study of T cell responses to AZD1222 COVID-19 vaccine. Broader study findings: Donors were largely white British and mainly female; clonal diversity was possibly underestimated. Recipients of two AZD1222 doses showed rising Spike-specific TCR breadth and depth.

About this clone itself: Its target is unknown. The junction shows a germline mismatch at one end, possibly a read error.

The V gene's germline CDR1 is SGHNT and CDR2 YENEEA. CDR3 length equals 17 residues. Sequencing used immunoSEQ multiplex PCR; TCRdb keeps in-frame clones, though not all of them. The sample includes about 110,000 clones, over 80% of them seen just once. Analysis merged second doses at about 4 or about 12 weeks. This sample comprised peripheral blood, obtained 28 days after the second AZD1222 dose. This receptor was obtained from an adult who received the AZD1222 COVID-19 vaccine. The rearrangement joins TRBV11-3 to TRBJ2-2, with 9 bases lining up with TRBD1. The CDR3 nucleotides are TGTGCCAGCAGCCTAGATCCGGGACAGGGGAACACCGGGGAGCTGTTTTTT. Translation: CASSLDPGQGNTGELFF.